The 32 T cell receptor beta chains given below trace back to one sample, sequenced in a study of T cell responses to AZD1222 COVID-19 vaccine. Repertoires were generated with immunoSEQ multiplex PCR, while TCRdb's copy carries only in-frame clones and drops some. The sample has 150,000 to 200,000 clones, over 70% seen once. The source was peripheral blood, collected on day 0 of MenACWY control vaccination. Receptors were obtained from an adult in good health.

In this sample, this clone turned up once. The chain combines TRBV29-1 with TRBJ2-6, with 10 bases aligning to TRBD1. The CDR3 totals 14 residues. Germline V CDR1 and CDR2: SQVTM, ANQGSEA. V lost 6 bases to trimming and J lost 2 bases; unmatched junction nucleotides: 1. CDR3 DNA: TGCAGCGTGGGGACAGGGGCTGGGGCCAACGTCCTGACTTTC. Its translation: CSVGTGAGANVLTF.

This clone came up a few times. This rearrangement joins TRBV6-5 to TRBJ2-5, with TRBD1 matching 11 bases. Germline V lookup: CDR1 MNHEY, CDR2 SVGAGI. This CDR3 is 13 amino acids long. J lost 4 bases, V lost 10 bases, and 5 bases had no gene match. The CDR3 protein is CATRTGGLETQYF. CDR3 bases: TGTGCCACCCGGACAGGGGGCTTAGAGACCCAGTACTTC.

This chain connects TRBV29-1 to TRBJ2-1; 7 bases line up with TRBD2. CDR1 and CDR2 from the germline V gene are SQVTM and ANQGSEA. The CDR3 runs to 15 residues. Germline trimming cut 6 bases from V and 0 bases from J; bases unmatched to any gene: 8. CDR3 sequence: CSVLLALSSYNEQFF. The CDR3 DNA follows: TGCAGCGTGTTACTAGCGCTTAGCTCCTACAATGAGCAGTTCTTC.

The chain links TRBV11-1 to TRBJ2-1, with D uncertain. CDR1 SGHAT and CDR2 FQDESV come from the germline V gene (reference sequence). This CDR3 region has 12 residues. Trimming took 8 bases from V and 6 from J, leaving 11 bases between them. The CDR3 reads CASGPSVNEQFF. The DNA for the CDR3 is TGTGCCAGCGGCCCGTCGGTCAATGAGCAGTTCTTC. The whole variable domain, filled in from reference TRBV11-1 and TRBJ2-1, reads EAEVAQSPRYKITEKSQAVAFWCDPISGHATLYWYRQILGQGPELLVQFQDESVVDDSQLPKDRFSAERLKGVDSTLKIQPAELGDSAMYLCASGPSVNEQFFGPGTRLTVL.

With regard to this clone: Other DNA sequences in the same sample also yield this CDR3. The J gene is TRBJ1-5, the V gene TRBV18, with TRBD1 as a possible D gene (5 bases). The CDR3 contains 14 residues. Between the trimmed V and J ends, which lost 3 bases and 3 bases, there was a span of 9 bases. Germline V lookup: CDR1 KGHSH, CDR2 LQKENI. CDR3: CASSPVGLNQPQHF. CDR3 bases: TGTGCCAGCTCACCGGTGGGACTCAATCAGCCCCAGCATTTT.

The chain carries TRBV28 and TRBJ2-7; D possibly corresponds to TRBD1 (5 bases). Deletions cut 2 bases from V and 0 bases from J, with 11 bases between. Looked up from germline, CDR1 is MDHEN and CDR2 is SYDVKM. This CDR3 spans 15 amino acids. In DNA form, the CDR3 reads TGTGCCAGCAGTTTAGGGGCACAGTCCTCCTACGAGCAGTACTTC. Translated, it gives CASSLGAQSSYEQYF. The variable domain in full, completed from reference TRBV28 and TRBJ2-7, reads DVKVTQSSRYLVKRTGEKVFLECVQDMDHENMFWYRQDPGLGLRLIYFSYDVKMKEKGDIPEGYSVSREKKERFSLILESASTNQTSMYLCASSLGAQSSYEQYFGPGTRLTVT.

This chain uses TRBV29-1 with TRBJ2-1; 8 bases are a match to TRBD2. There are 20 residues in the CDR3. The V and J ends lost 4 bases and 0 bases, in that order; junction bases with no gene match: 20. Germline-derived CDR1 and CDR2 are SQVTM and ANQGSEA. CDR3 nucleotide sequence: TGCAGCGTTGGAGGGTGGGACTTGGCGGGAGGCCCCAGCTCCTACAATGAGCAGTTCTTC. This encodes CSVGGWDLAGGPSSYNEQFF.

CDR3 sequence reads: CASSELGGWDSPLHF. CDR3 in DNA: TGTGCCAGCAGTGAACTAGGGGGCTGGGATTCACCCCTCCACTTT. This chain joins TRBV6-1 and TRBJ1-6, with 7 bases fitting TRBD1. The J segment lost 8 bases and the V segment lost 2 bases, leaving 6 bases of the junction unmatched. Germline CDR1 reads MNHNS; CDR2 reads SASEGT. The CDR3 runs 15 residues.

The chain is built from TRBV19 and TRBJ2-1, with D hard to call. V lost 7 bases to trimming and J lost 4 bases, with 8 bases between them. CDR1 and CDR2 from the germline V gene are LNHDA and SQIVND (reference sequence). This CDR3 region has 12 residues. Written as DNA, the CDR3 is TGTGCCAGTATGTCCCCTTACAATGAGCAGTTCTTC. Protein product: CASMSPYNEQFF.

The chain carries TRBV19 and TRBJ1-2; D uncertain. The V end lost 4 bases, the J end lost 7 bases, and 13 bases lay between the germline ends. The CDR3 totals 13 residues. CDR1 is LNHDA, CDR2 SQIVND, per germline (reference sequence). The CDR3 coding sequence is TGTGCCAGTAGTACCCGCCTTGGAGCTGGCTACACCTTC. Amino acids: CASSTRLGAGYTF.

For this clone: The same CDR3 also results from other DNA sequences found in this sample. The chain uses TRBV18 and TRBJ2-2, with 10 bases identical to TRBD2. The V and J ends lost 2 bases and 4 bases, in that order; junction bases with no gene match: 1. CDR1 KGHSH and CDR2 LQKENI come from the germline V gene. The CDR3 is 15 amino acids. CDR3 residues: CASSPASGGTGELFF. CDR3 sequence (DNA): TGTGCCAGCTCACCAGCTAGCGGGGGCACCGGGGAGCTGTTTTTT.

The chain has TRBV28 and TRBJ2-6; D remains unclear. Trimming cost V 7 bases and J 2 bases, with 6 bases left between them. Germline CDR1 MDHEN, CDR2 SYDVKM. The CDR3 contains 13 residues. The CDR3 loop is CASTRTGANVLTF. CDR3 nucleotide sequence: TGTGCCAGCACACGAACTGGGGCCAACGTCCTGACTTTC.

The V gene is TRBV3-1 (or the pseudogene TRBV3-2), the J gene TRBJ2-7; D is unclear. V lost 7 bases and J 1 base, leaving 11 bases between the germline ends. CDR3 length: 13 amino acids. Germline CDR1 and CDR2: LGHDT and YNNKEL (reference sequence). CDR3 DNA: TGTGCCAGCACCCCGGGCCGGTCCTACGAGCAGTACTTC. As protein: CASTPGRSYEQYF.

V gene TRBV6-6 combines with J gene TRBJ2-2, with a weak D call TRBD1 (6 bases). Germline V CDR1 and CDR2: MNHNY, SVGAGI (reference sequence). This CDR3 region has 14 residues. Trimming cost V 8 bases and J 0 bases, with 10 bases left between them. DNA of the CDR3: TGTGCCAGCGCCAGACAGGCGAACACCGGGGAGCTGTTTTTT. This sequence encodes CASARQANTGELFF.

The CDR3 region is CASSHGHLAGGEQYF. For the CDR3, the DNA is TGTGCCAGCAGCCATGGACACCTAGCGGGAGGAGAGCAGTACTTC. J is TRBJ2-7 and V is TRBV3-1 (or the pseudogene TRBV3-2); 11 bases map to TRBD2. The V and J ends lost 3 bases and 7 bases, in that order; junction bases with no gene match: 8. This CDR3 is built from 15 residues. Germline-derived CDR1 and CDR2 are LGHDT and YNNKEL (reference sequence).

The CDR3 DNA is TGTGCCAGCAGCGAGGTTGGGGGTGTGGGCTACACCTTC. Residues: CASSEVGGVGYTF. The chain couples TRBV5-4 to TRBJ1-2; perhaps TRBD1 as D (5 bases). CDR3 length equals 13 residues. V lost 4 bases and J lost 8, with 15 bases in between. Germline assignment: CDR1 SGHNT and CDR2 YYREEE (reference sequence).

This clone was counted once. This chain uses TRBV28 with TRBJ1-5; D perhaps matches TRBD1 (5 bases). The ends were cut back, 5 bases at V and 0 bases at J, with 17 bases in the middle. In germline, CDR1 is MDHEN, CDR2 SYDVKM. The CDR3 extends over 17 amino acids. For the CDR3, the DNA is TGTGCCAGCAGTCAGGGCCAGGGCACGTATAGCAATCAGCCCCAGCATTTT. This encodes CASSQGQGTYSNQPQHF.

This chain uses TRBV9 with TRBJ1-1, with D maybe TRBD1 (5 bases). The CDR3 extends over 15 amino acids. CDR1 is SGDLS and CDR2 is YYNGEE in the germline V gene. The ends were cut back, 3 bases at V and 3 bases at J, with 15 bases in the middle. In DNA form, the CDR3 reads TGTGCCAGCAGCGCCGGTTTGGGGGAGGACACTGAAGCTTTCTTT. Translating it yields CASSAGLGEDTEAFF.

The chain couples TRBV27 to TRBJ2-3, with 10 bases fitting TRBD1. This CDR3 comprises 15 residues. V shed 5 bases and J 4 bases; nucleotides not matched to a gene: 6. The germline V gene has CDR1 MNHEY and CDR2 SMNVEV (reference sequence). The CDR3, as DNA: TGTGCCAGCAGTCTCGGGACAGGGGAGGCAGATACGCAGTATTTT. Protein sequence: CASSLGTGEADTQYF.

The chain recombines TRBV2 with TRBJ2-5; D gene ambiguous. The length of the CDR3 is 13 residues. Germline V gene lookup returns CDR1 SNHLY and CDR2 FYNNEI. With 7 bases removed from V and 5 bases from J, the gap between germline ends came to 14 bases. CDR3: CASNGQERETQYF. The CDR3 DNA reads TGTGCCAGCAACGGGCAGGAACGGGAGACCCAGTACTTC.

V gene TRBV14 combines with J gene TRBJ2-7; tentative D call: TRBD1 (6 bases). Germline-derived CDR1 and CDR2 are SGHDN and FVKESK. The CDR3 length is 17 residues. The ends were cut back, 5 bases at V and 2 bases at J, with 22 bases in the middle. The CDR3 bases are TGTGCCAGCAGCTCGAGGGGCCATACAGGGTCCACCTACGAGCAGTACTTC. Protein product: CASSSRGHTGSTYEQYF.

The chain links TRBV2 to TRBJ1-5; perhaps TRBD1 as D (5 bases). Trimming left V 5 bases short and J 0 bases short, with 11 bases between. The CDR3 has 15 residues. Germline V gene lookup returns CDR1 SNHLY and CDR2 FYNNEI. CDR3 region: CASSMEGYSNQPQHF. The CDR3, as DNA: TGTGCCAGCAGTATGGAGGGGTATAGCAATCAGCCCCAGCATTTT.

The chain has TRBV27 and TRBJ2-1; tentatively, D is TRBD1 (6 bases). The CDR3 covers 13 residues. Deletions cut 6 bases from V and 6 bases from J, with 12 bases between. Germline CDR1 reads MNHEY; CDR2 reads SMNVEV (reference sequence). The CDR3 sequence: CASSLVGGNEQFF. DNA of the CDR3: TGTGCCAGCAGCCTCGTAGGGGGCAATGAGCAGTTCTTC.

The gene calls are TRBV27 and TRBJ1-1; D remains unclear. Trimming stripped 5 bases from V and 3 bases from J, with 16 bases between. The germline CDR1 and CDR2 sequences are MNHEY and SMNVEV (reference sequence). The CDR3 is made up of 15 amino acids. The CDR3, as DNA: TGTGCCAGCAGTCCCCAGTCTGTCCGACACACTGAAGCTTTCTTT. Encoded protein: CASSPQSVRHTEAFF.

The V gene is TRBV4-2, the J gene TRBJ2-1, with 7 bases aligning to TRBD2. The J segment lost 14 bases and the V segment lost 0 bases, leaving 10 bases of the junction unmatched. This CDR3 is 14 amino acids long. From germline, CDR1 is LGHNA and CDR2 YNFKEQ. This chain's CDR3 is CASSQEAVAGVKFF. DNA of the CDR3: TGTGCCAGCAGCCAAGAAGCGGTCGCGGGAGTCAAGTTCTTC.

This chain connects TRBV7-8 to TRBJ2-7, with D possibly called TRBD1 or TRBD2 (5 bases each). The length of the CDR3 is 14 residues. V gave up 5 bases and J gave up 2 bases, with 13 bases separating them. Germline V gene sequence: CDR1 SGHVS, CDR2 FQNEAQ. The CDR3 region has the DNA TGTGCCAGCAGCCCCCGGGACGCCGCCTACGAGCAGTACTTC. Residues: CASSPRDAAYEQYF.

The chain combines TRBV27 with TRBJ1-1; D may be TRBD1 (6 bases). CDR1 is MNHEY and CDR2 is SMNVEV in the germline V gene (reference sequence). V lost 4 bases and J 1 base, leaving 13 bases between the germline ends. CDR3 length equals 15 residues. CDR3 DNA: TGTGCCAGCAGTTCAGCGGGACACTCGAACACTGAAGCTTTCTTT. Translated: CASSSAGHSNTEAFF.

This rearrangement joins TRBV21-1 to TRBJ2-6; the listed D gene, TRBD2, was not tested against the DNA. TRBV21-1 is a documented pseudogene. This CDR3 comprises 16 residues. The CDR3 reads CASSAVGVSGANVLTF. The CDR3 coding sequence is TGTGCCAGCAGCGCCGTCGGTGTCTCTGGGGCCAACGTCCTGACTTTC.

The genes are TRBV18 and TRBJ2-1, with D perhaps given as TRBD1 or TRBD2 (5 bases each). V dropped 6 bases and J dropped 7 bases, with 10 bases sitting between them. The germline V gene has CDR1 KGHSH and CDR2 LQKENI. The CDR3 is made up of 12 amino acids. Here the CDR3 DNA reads TGTGCCAGCTCGCCTGAGGGGAATGAGCAGTTCTTC. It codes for CASSPEGNEQFF.

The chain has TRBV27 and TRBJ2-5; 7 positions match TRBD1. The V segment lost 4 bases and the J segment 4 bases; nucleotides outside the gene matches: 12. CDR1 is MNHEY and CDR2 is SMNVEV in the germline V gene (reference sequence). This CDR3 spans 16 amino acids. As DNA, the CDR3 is TGTGCCAGCAGTTCGCTGATCCAGGGGGTAGGAGAGACCCAGTACTTC. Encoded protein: CASSSLIQGVGETQYF.

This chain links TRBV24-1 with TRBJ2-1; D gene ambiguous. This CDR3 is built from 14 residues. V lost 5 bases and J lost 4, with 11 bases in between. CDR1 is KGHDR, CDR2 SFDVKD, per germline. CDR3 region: CATSVEPNYNEQFF. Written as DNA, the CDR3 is TGTGCCACCAGTGTAGAGCCGAATTACAATGAGCAGTTCTTC.

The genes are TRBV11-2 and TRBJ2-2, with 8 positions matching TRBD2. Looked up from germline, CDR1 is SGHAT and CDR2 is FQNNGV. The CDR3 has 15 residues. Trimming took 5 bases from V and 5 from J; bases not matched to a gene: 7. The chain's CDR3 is CASSPWAGGTGELFF. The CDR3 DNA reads TGTGCCAGCAGCCCGTGGGCGGGGGGAACCGGGGAGCTGTTTTTT. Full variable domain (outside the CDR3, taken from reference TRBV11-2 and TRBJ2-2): EAGVAQSPRYKIIEKRQSVAFWCNPISGHATLYWYQQILGQGPKLLIQFQNNGVVDDSQLPKDRFSAERLKGVDSTLKIQPAKLEDSAVYLCASSPWAGGTGELFFGEGSRLTVL.